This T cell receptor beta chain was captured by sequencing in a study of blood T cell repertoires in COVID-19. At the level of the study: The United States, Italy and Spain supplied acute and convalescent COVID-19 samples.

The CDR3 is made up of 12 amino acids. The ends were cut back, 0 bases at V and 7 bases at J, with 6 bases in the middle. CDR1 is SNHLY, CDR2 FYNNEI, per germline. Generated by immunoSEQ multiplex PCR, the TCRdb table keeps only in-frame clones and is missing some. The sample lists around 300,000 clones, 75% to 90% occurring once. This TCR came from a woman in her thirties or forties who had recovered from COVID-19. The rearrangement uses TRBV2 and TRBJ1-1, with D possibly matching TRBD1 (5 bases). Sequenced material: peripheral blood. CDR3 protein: CASSEAGREAFF. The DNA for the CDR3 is TGTGCCAGCAGTGAAGCGGGGCGTGAAGCTTTCTTT.